This T cell receptor beta chain was captured by sequencing in a study of monozygotic twins with inflammatory bowel disease. Notes on the study in general: Concordant and discordant twins showed no difference in repertoire similarity, possibly from limited power. Reduced clonotype sharing with other individuals was observed in IBD patients relative to healthy twins, especially with disease activity. Among the T cells, different subtypes could not be distinguished.

Each UMI harboured a 6-nucleotide sample barcode and was appended via template switching. TCRdb reprocessed the 5' RACE reads; each CDR3 protein has one entry and no DNA is given. In total, the table holds some 160,000 distinct CDR3 sequences. Germline lookup yields CDR1 SGHRS and CDR2 YFSETQ. The CDR3 length is 16 residues. Concerning this clonotype itself: Its antigen is as yet unknown.

Sequencing input: blood. The TCR was taken from a human donor with ulcerative colitis or Crohn's disease, or a healthy co-twin of an affected twin (not recorded which). The chain employs TRBV5-1 and TRBJ2-3; checking the TCRdb D call of TRBD1 is not possible without DNA. The CDR3 loop reads CASSPWTGAYTDTQYF.